This T cell receptor beta chain was identified during a study of Ad26.COV2.S vaccination and SARS-CoV-2 variants. Study summary: Participant was drawn from the COV1001 Ad26.COV2.S trial arm.

Described treatment: about 20 received Ad26.COV2.S at low or high dose, single or two shots; 5 received placebo; per-sample allocation not given. Sampling was performed 63 days after the first vaccine or placebo injection. Some clones are missing from TCRdb's copy, which holds only in-frame ones; the method was immunoSEQ multiplex PCR. The table shows 350,000 to 500,000 clones, with approximately 88% occurring only once. Whole-study results and caveats: Across vaccine and placebo recipients, the breadth of non-spike TCRs was similar.

Germline-derived CDR1 and CDR2 are SNHLY and FYNNEI. The CDR3 length is 18 residues. V was trimmed by 1 base and J by 3 bases, leaving 22 bases between them. In the case of this clone: Its specificity is unknown.

This clonotype was sampled from a person between 18 and 59 years old who received the Ad26.COV2.S COVID-19 vaccine or a placebo. The input for sequencing was peripheral blood, taken in a trial of Ad26.COV2.S vaccine versus placebo. The gene calls are TRBV2 and TRBJ2-7, with D possibly matching TRBD1 (6 bases). The CDR3 sequence is CASSEGWDGDIGDYEQYF. CDR3 nucleotide sequence: TGTGCCAGCAGTGAAGGTTGGGACGGGGACATCGGTGACTACGAGCAGTACTTC.